Following are 5 T cell receptor beta chains from one sample sequenced in a study of cytomegalovirus exposure and HLA in healthy donors. Primers: 60 Vbeta forward and 13 Jbeta reverse. The protocol was immunoSEQ multiplex PCR, while the TCRdb copy is restricted to in-frame clones and leaves out a portion. The table records 60,000 to 85,000 clones, approximately 80% of them present only once. Sequenced: PBMCs. The source is a man aged 35-49 years in good health and CMV-seronegative.

There are a few counts of this clone. The J gene is TRBJ1-5, the V gene TRBV2, with D hard to call. The CDR3 covers 11 residues. V lost 8 bases and J lost 5, with 7 bases in between. Germline CDR1 is SNHLY and CDR2 is FYNNEI. CDR3 nucleotides: TGTGCCAGCTGTAGAGATCAGCCCCAGCATTTT. Protein product: CASCRDQPQHF.

This sequence joins TRBV5-1 and TRBJ2-5, with 9 bases fitting TRBD1. Germline lookup yields CDR1 SGHRS and CDR2 YFSETQ. The V segment lost 4 bases and the J segment 4 bases; nucleotides outside the gene matches: 5. The CDR3 runs to 14 residues. The CDR3 loop is CASSAGQGPETQYF. CDR3 in DNA: TGCGCCAGCAGCGCAGGACAGGGGCCAGAGACCCAGTACTTC.

This chain joins TRBV4-1 and TRBJ1-5; a possible D gene is TRBD1 (6 bases). The CDR3 is 15 amino acids. From germline, CDR1 is MGHRA and CDR2 YSYEKL. V was trimmed by 4 bases and J by 4 bases, leaving 14 bases between them. The CDR3: CASSLTPDRNQPQHF. CDR3 bases: TGCGCCAGCAGCCTAACCCCCGACAGGAATCAGCCCCAGCATTTT.

V usage is TRBV6-5 and J usage is TRBJ2-7; 7 nucleotides agree with TRBD1. The CDR3 is made up of 15 amino acids. The V and J ends lost 1 base and 0 bases, in that order; junction bases with no gene match: 3. Germline V lookup: CDR1 MNHEY, CDR2 SVGAGI. CDR3 DNA: TGTGCCAGCAGTTACTTTACAGGGGCCTCCTACGAGCAGTACTTC. It translates to CASSYFTGASYEQYF.

The chain carries TRBV19 and TRBJ1-1, with TRBD1 as a possible D gene (6 bases). The CDR3 consists of 16 residues. V was clipped by 7 bases and J by 11 bases, with 29 bases between them. Germline-derived CDR1 and CDR2 are LNHDA and SQIVND (reference sequence). The CDR3 region is CASKGRRGTPLNLAFF. The CDR3 coding sequence is TGTGCCAGTAAAGGTCGTAGGGGGACACCCCTAAATTTGGCTTTCTTT.